This T cell receptor (beta chain) was sequenced for a study of blood T cell repertoires in COVID-19. V lost 0 bases, J lost 1 base, and 9 bases lay in between. The CDR3 has 15 amino acids. Germline lookup yields CDR1 ENHRY and CDR2 SYGVKD. Assay: immunoSEQ multiplex PCR; the TCRdb copy retains only in-frame clones and omits some. The data show about 190,000 clones, with roughly 80% seen just once and around 3.5% held by the top ten. The origin of this receptor is a woman in her 30s who had recovered from COVID-19. The chain uses TRBV10-3 and TRBJ1-1; no reliable D call. Sequenced input: PBMCs or T cells enriched from blood (not recorded which). DNA of the CDR3: TGTGCCATCAGTGAGTCGGCTGGAGGGAACACTGAAGCTTTCTTT. Protein sequence: CAISESAGGNTEAFF.